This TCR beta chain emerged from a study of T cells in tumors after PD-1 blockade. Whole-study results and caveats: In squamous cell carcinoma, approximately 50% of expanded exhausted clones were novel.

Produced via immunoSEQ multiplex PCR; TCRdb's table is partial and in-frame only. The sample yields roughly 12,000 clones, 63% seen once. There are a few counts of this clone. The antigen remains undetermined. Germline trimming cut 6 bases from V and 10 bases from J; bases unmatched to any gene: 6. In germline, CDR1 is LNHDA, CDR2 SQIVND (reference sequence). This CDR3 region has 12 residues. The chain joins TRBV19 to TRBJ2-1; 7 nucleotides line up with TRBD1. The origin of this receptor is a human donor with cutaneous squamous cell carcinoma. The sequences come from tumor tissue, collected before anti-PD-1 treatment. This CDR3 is CASSSTGAEQFF. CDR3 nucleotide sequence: TGTGCCAGTAGCTCAACAGGGGCGGAGCAGTTCTTC.